This paragraph reports one T cell receptor (beta chain). Its antigen remains unknown. RNA transcripts were the template for amplifying TCR beta CDR3 regions. HTBI primers were employed in a first-round RT-PCR of the TCR CDR3. TCRdb reprocessed the multiplex PCR reads with MiXCR, giving one entry per CDR3 protein. The sample has about 96,000 distinct CDR3 sequences, roughly half seen once; the top ten hold 25% to 30%. The sample belongs to a study of T cells in Graves' hyperthyroidism and ophthalmopathy. The CDR3 runs 13 residues. Germline V gives CDR1 DFQATT, CDR2 SNEGSKA (reference sequence). With 7 bases removed from V and 5 bases from J, the gap between germline ends came to 17 bases. Absent ophthalmopathy progression within 18 months defined stable Graves' hyperthyroidism. Diagnostic decisions used clinical symptoms, serum thyroxine and TRAb, thyroid ultrasound and orbital computed tomography. Whole-study results and caveats: Clonotypes that were expanded in thyroid above 0.001 mostly appeared in blood too. Prediction of ophthalmopathy progression came a median roughly 6.4 months pre-onset.

The sample was blood. The chain carries TRBV20-1 and TRBJ1-2; D possibly corresponds to TRBD1 (5 bases). The receptor was derived from a middle-aged woman with Graves' hyperthyroidism. CDR3 residues: CSGLEGQRYGYTF. DNA of the CDR3: TGCAGTGGCTTGGAGGGGCAGAGGTATGGCTACACCTTC.